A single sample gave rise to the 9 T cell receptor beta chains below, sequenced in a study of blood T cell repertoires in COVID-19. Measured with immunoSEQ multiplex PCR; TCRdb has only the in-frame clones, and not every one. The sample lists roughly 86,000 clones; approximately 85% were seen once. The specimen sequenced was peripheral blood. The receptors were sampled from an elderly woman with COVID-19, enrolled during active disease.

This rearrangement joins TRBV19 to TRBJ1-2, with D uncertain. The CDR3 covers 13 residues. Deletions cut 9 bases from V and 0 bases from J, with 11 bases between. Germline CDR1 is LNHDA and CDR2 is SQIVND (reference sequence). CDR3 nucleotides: TGTGCCAGCGAGGGCCGGTCTAACTATGGCTACACCTTC. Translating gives CASEGRSNYGYTF.

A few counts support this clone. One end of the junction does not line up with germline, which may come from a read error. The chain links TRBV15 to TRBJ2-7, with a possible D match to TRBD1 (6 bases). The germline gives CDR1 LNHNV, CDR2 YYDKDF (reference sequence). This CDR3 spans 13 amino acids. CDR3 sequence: CATSRDQGRPLDF. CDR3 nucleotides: TGTGCCACCAGCAGAGATCAGGGGCGACCCCTGGACTTC.

This CDR3 reads CATSDFTTGGVKTQYF. In DNA form, the CDR3 reads TGTGCCACCAGTGATTTTACGACAGGGGGCGTAAAGACCCAGTACTTC. The chain couples TRBV24-1 to TRBJ2-5; 10 positions match TRBD1. Germline V gene data show CDR1 as KGHDR and CDR2 as SFDVKD. The CDR3 spans 16 residues. V shed 1 base, J shed 6 bases, and the junction held 7 bases outside the gene matches.

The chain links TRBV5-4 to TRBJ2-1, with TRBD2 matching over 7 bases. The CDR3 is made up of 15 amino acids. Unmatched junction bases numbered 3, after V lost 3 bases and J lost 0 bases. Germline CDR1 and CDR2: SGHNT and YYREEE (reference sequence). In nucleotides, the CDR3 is TGTGCCAGCAGCTGGCTAGCGGCCTCCTACAATGAGCAGTTCTTC. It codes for CASSWLAASYNEQFF.

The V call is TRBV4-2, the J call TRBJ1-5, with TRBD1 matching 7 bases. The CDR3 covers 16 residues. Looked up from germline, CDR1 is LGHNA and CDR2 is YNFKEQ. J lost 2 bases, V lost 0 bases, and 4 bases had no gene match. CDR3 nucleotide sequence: TGTGCCAGCAGCCAAGAACAGGGGCGTCGCAATCAGCCCCAGCATTTT. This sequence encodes CASSQEQGRRNQPQHF.

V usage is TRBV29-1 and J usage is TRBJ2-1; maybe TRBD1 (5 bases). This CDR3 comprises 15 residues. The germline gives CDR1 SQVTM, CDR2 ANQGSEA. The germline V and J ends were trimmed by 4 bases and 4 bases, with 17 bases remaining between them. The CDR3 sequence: CSVVTVRRRYNEQFF. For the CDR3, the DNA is TGCAGCGTTGTGACAGTAAGGCGGCGATACAATGAGCAGTTCTTC.

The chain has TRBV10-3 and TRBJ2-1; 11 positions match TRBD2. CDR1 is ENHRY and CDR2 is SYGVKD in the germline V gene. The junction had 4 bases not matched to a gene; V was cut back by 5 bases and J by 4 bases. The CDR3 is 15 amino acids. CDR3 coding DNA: TGTGCCATCAGTTCCGGGACTAGCGGATACAATGAGCAGTTCTTC. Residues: CAISSGTSGYNEQFF.

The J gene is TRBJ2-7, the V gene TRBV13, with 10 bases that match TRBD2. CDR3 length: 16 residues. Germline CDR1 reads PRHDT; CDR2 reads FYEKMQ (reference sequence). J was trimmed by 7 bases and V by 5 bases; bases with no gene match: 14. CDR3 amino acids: CASSIPSGSYRREQYF. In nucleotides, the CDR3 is TGTGCCAGCAGCATACCTAGCGGGAGTTATCGCAGGGAGCAGTACTTC.

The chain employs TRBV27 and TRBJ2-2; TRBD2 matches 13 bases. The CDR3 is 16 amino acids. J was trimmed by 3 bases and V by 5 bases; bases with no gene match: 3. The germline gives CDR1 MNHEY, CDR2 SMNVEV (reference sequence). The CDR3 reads CASSRTSGGHTGELFF. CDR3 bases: TGTGCCAGCAGTCGGACTAGCGGGGGTCACACCGGGGAGCTGTTTTTT.